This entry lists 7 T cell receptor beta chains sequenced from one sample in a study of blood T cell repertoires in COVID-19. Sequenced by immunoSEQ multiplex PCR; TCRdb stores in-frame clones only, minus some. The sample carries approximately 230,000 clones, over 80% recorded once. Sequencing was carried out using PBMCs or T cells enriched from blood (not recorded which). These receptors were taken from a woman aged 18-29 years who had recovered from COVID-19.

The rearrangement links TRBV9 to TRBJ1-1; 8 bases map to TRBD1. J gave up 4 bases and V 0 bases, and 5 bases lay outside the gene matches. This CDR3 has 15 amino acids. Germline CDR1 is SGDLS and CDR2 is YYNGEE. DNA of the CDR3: TGTGCCAGCAGCGTAGACCAGGGGGCTTTCACTGAAGCTTTCTTT. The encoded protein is CASSVDQGAFTEAFF.

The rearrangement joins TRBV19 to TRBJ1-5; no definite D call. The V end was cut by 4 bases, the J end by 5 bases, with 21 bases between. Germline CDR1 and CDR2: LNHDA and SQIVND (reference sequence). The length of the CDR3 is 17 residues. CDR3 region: CASSTAPGRVPDQPQHF. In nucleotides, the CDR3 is TGTGCCAGTAGTACAGCCCCTGGGAGGGTTCCGGATCAGCCCCAGCATTTT.

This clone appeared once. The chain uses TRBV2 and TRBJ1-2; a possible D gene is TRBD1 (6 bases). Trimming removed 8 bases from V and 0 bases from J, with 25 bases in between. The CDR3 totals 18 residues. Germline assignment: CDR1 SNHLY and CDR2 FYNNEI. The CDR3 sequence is CASGGARPPLFSNYGYTF. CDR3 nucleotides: TGTGCCAGCGGGGGGGCCCGGCCCCCACTCTTTTCTAACTATGGCTACACCTTC.

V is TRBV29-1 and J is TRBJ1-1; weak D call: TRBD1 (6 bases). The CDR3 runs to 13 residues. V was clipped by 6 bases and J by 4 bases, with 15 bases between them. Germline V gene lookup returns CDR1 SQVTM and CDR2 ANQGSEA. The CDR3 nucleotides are TGCAGCGTCTCTGAAGGGGGTCCCACTGAAGCTTTCTTT. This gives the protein CSVSEGGPTEAFF.

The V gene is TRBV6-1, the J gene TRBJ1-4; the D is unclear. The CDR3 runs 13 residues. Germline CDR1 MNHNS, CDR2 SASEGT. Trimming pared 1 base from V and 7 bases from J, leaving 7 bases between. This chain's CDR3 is CASSEVRGEKLFF. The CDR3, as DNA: TGTGCCAGCAGTGAAGTCCGGGGTGAAAAACTGTTTTTT.

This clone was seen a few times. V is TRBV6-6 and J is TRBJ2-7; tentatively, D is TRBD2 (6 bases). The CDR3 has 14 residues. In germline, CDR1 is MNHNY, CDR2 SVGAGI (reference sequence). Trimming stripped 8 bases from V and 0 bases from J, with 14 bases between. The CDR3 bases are TGTGCCAGCGGCCGGGACTGGAGCTCCTACGAGCAGTACTTC. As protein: CASGRDWSSYEQYF.

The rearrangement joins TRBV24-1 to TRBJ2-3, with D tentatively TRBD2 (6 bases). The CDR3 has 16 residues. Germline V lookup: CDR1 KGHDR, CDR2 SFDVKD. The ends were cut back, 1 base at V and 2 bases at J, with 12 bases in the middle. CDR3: CATSDLAGMDTDTQYF. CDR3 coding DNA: TGTGCCACCAGTGATTTAGCGGGTATGGACACAGATACGCAGTATTTT.